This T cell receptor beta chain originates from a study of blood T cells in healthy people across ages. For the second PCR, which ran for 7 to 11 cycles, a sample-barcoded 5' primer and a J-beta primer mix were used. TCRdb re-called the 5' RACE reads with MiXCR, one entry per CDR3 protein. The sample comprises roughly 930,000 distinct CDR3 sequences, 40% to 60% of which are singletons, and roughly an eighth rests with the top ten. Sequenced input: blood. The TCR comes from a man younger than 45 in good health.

CDR3 residues: CASSPSPGQETYEQYF. The CDR3 region has the DNA TGCGCCAGCAGCCCGTCTCCGGGACAGGAGACCTACGAGCAGTACTTC. The V gene is TRBV4-1, the J gene TRBJ2-7; 8 positions agree with TRBD1. The CDR3 loop spans 16 amino acids. Per germline, CDR1 MGHRA and CDR2 YSYEKL. J was trimmed by 2 bases and V by 4 bases; bases with no gene match: 10.